This record covers a single T cell receptor beta chain. Germline V gives CDR1 SGHNT, CDR2 YYREEE (reference sequence). The CDR3 is made up of 13 amino acids. V lost 3 bases to trimming and J lost 8 bases, with 14 bases between them. The sample is drawn from a study of somatic mutations in cytotoxic T cells in rheumatoid arthritis. The wider study: Peripheral blood samples of approximately 30 ml EDTA were taken from patients directly after diagnosis and before treatment.

Some clones are missing from TCRdb's copy, which holds only in-frame ones; the method was immunoSEQ multiplex PCR. The top ten hold 3.5% to 4.5% of the sample, which has 20,000 to 25,000 clones, about four fifths seen once. The V gene is TRBV5-4, the J gene TRBJ1-1; D not certain. The source material was CD8+ T cells sorted from blood. This TCR came from an adult with rheumatoid arthritis. The CDR3 bases are TGTGCCAGCAGCTCACTGACTCAGGAAGAAGCTTTCTTT. Encoded protein: CASSSLTQEEAFF.